The T cell receptor (beta chain) described here comes from a study of memory CD4+ T cells and cytomegalovirus serostatus. The sort gate was single viable CD3+CD4+CD8-CD45RO+ cells for memory CD4+ T cells. After thawing, CD4+ T cells were positively selected. This table comes from immunoSEQ multiplex PCR, and its TCRdb copy is limited to in-frame clones, with some not included. The sample consists of about 50,000 clones, approximately 78% of them appearing once. After removal of 3 bases from V and 3 bases from J, the junction contained 2 bases not matched to a gene. CDR3 length equals 15 residues. The germline gives CDR1 MGHRA, CDR2 YSYEKL.

Source material: memory CD4+ T cells from blood. The V call is TRBV4-1, the J call TRBJ1-2; TRBD1 matches 12 bases. The clonotype originates from an adult in good health and CMV-seronegative. The CDR3 DNA reads as TGCGCCAGCAGCCATGGGACAGGGGGCGACTATGGCTACACCTTC. It specifies CASSHGTGGDYGYTF.